This entry is about one T cell receptor (beta chain). The antigen is unknown. This sample is part of a study of shared clonotypes between healthy human individuals. Here immunoSEQ multiplex PCR was the method, and the copy in TCRdb shows in-frame clones only, minus some. The table shows around 600,000 clones, with 95% to 98% occurring only once. CD45RO-negative cells were positively selected for CCR7, leaving out terminally differentiated effector memory CD45RA+ cells. Free of recent acute infections or vaccinations, the donors were healthy HIV-negative adults. Germline CDR1 and CDR2: SQVTM and ANQGSEA. The CDR3 runs 12 residues. Between the trimmed V and J ends, which lost 4 bases and 5 bases, there was a span of 9 bases. Study-wide points: In a few donors, roughly 5.2% of naive CD4 clonotypes appeared in common.

The material sequenced was naive CD8+ T cells sorted from blood. V is TRBV29-1 and J is TRBJ2-1, with D perhaps matching TRBD1 or TRBD2 (5 bases each). This clonotype originated in a man aged 25 to 40 in good health. CDR3 amino acids: CSVGGVHNEQFF. Here the CDR3 DNA reads TGCAGCGTTGGAGGGGTTCACAATGAGCAGTTCTTC.